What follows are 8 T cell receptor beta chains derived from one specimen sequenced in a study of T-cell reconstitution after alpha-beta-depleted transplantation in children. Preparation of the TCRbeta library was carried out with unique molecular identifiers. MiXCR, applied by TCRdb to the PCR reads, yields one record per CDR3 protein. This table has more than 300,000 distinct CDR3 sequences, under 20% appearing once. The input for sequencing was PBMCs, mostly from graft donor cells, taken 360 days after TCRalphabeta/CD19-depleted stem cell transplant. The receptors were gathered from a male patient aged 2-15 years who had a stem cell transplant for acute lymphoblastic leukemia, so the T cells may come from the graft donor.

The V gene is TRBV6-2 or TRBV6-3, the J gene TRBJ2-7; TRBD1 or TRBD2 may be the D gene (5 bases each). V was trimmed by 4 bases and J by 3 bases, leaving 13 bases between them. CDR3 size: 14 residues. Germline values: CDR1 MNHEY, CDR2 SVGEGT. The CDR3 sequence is CASSFRDLNYEQYF. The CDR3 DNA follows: TGTGCCAGCAGTTTCCGGGACCTCAACTACGAGCAGTACTTC.

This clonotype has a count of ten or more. This CDR3 is CASGRRGGEQFF. CDR3 in DNA: TGTGCCAGCGGACGACGAGGTGGTGAGCAGTTCTTC. The rearrangement links TRBV7-2 to TRBJ2-1; no clear D gene. With 8 bases removed from V and 9 bases from J, the gap between germline ends came to 14 bases. This CDR3 spans 12 amino acids. CDR1 and CDR2 from the germline V gene are SGHTA and FQGNSA.

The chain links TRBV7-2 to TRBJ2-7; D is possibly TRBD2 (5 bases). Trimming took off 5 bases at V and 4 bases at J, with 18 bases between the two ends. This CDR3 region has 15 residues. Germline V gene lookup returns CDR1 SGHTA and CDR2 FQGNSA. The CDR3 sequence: CASSLPGSHPYEQYF. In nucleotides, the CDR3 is TGTGCCAGCAGCCTGCCGGGATCGCACCCATACGAGCAGTACTTC.

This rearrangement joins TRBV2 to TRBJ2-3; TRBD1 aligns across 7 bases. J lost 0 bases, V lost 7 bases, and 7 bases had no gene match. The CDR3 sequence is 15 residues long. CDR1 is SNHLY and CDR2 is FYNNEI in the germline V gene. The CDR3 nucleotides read TGTGCCAGCATTGCGGACAGGTCTAGCACAGATACGCAGTATTTT. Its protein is CASIADRSSTDTQYF.

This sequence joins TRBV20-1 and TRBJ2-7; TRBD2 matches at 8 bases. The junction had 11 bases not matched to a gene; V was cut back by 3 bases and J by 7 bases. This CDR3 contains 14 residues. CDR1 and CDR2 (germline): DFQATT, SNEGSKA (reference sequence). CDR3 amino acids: CSASFASGSGEQYF. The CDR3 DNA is TGCAGTGCTAGTTTCGCTAGCGGGTCCGGGGAGCAGTACTTC.

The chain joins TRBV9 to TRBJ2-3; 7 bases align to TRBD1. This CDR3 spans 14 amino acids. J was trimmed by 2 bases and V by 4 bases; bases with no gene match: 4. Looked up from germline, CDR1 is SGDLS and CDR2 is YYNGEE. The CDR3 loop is CASSKGQSTDTQYF. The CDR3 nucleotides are TGTGCCAGCAGCAAGGGACAGTCCACAGATACGCAGTATTTT.

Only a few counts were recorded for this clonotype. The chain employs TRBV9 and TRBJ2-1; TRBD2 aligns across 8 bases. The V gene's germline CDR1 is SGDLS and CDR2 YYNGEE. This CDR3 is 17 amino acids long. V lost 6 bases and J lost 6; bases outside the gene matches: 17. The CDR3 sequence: CASTEAGDPFSANEQFF. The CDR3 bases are TGTGCCAGCACTGAAGCGGGAGACCCCTTTTCGGCCAATGAGCAGTTCTTC.

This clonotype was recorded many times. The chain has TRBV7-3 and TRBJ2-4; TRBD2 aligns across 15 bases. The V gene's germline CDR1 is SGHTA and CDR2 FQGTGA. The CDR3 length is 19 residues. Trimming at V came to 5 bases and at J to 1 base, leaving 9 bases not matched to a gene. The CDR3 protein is CASSGPNGTSGRAKNIQYF. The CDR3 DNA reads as TGTGCCAGCAGCGGCCCCAACGGGACTAGCGGGAGGGCCAAAAACATTCAGTACTTC.